The rows below give T cell receptor beta chains drawn from one sample of a study of T cell repertoires in cytomegalovirus infection. TCRdb called the reads again in MiXCR, with one record for every CDR3 protein. The data contain approximately 500,000 distinct CDR3 sequences, approximately 15% of them seen just once; the ten biggest clones take up around 25%. Sequenced: CD8+ T cells from PBMCs. All receptors come from a human donor in good health (CMV status not recorded). Some clones in this sample may be carry-over from other donors' samples. CDR3s include the opening cysteine and the closing phenylalanine or tryptophan. D genes are given only for firm matches. Where a row states a size, it is once, few, many or the class of an expanded clone; other rows omit it.

j_gene	v_gene	d_gene	abundance	CDR3aa	CDR3nt
TRBJ1-1	TRBV7-6	-	many	CASRSGGGTEAFF	TGTGCCAGCAGATCCGGAGGGGGCACTGAAGCTTTCTTT
TRBJ2-1	TRBV19	-	few	CASSITVSYNEQFF	TGTGCCAGTAGTATCACTGTCTCCTACAATGAGCAGTTCTTC
TRBJ2-3	TRBV28	-	few	CASSVSLSSDTQYF	TGTGCCAGCAGTGTTAGTTTATCCTCAGATACGCAGTATTTT
TRBJ2-1	TRBV7-9	TRBD1	many	CASSSPGTGDNEQFF	TGTGCCAGCAGCTCCCCCGGGACAGGGGACAATGAGCAGTTCTTC
TRBJ2-7	TRBV11-2	-	many	CASSPGPQGLYYEQYF	TGTGCCAGCAGCCCAGGCCCACAGGGCCTGTACTACGAGCAGTACTTC
TRBJ2-3	TRBV9	-	-	CASSRGGASTDTQYF	TGTGCCAGCAGCAGAGGGGGGGCCAGCACAGATACGCAGTATTTT
TRBJ2-1	TRBV18	-	few	CASSPPTQTYNEQFF	TGTGCCAGCTCACCACCGACCCAAACCTACAATGAGCAGTTCTTC
TRBJ2-3	TRBV5-1	-	many	CASSLEGTPDTQYF	TGCGCCAGCAGCTTGGAAGGGACCCCAGATACGCAGTATTTT
TRBJ2-7	TRBV7-9	-	few	CASCAESSYEQYF	TGTGCCAGCTGCGCGGAAAGCTCCTACGAGCAGTACTTC
TRBJ1-1	TRBV27	TRBD1	-	CASSPRTGGGPNTEAFF	TGTGCCAGCAGTCCACGGACAGGGGGGGGCCCGAACACTGAAGCTTTCTTT
TRBJ2-6	TRBV28	-	-	CASSWPRANVLTF	TGTGCCAGCAGTTGGCCCAGGGCCAACGTCCTGACTTTC
TRBJ2-7	TRBV27	TRBD2	many	CASTSSGGAPYEQYF	TGTGCCAGCACCTCCTCCGGGGGGGCACCCTACGAGCAGTACTTC
TRBJ2-1	TRBV29-1	TRBD2	-	CSVDGLASYNEQFF	TGCAGCGTTGATGGACTAGCCTCCTACAATGAGCAGTTCTTC
TRBJ2-5	TRBV11-2	-	many	CASSTHMGTQYF	TGTGCCAGCAGCACTCACATGGGGACCCAGTACTTC
TRBJ2-1	TRBV18	-	-	CASSLESVRDEQFF	TGTGCCAGCTCACTGGAGTCCGTTAGGGATGAGCAGTTCTTC
TRBJ1-4	TRBV9	-	-	CASSVGQATNEKLFF	TGTGCCAGCAGCGTAGGACAGGCAACTAATGAAAAACTGTTTTTT
TRBJ2-1	TRBV9	-	few	CASSVGGLTPYNEQFF	TGTGCCAGCAGCGTAGGCGGCCTTACCCCCTACAATGAGCAGTTCTTC
TRBJ1-1	TRBV29-1	-	few	CSVDSIRMNTEAFF	TGCAGCGTTGACAGTATCCGGATGAACACTGAAGCTTTCTTT
TRBJ2-7	TRBV4-1	-	few	CASSQDQTYEQYF	TGCGCCAGCAGCCAAGACCAAACCTACGAGCAGTACTTC
TRBJ2-7	TRBV14	-	-	CASSPLGTYEQYF	TGTGCCAGCAGCCCCCTAGGAACCTACGAGCAGTACTTC
TRBJ2-1	TRBV19	-	-	CASSIDPGDNEQFF	TGTGCCAGTAGTATAGATCCCGGGGACAATGAGCAGTTCTTC
TRBJ2-3	TRBV7-9	-	many	CASKRRPRDTQYF	TGTGCCAGCAAGAGGCGCCCCCGGGATACGCAGTATTTT
TRBJ2-3	TRBV19	-	-	CASSLGVLGTDTQYF	TGTGCCAGTAGCTTAGGGGTTTTGGGCACAGATACGCAGTATTTT
TRBJ1-2	TRBV7-9	-	many	CASTLGGFGYTF	TGTGCCAGCACCCTGGGAGGGTTCGGCTACACCTTC
TRBJ2-7	TRBV4-1	TRBD1	few	CASSQDDRGYYEQYF	TGCGCCAGCAGCCAAGATGACAGGGGGTATTACGAGCAGTACTTC
TRBJ1-6	TRBV24-1	-	-	CATSDLGTRENSPLHF	TGTGCCACCAGTGATTTGGGGACGCGGGAGAATTCACCCCTCCACTTT
TRBJ2-1	TRBV27	-	few	CASSWGGQPGGWFF	TGTGCCAGCAGTTGGGGGGGACAGCCTGGAGGATGGTTCTTC
TRBJ2-5	TRBV19	-	few	CASSASQGLETQYF	TGTGCCAGTTCAGCTTCTCAGGGGCTGGAGACCCAGTACTTC
TRBJ2-2	TRBV20-1	-	many	CSARELGTGELFF	TGCAGTGCTAGAGAGCTAGGGACCGGGGAGCTGTTTTTT
TRBJ2-1	TRBV28	-	-	CASSLSTTPREQFF	TGTGCCAGCAGTTTATCGACTACCCCCCGAGAGCAGTTCTTC
TRBJ2-7	TRBV7-8	-	many	CASSPLDYEQYF	TGTGCCAGCAGCCCCCTAGACTACGAGCAGTACTTC
TRBJ2-3	TRBV7-9	-	-	CASSRLRGGGSTDTQYF	TGTGCCAGCAGCCGCCTAAGGGGAGGGGGGAGCACAGATACGCAGTATTTT
TRBJ1-2	TRBV2	-	-	CANLPNSNYGYTF	TGTGCCAACCTACCAAACAGCAACTATGGCTACACCTTC
TRBJ1-6	TRBV15	TRBD1	many	CATSADRGGNSPLHF	TGTGCCACCAGCGCCGACAGGGGGGGGAATTCACCCCTCCACTTT
TRBJ2-2	TRBV12-3/TRBV12-4	-	many	CASTAGTNTGELFF	TGTGCCAGCACCGCGGGGACGAACACCGGGGAGCTGTTTTTT
TRBJ2-6	TRBV4-1	-	many	CASSQNQDGTSGANVLTF	TGCGCCAGCAGCCAAAACCAGGACGGGACCTCTGGGGCCAACGTCCTGACTTTC
TRBJ2-7	TRBV4-1	TRBD1	few	CASSQGTGAEQYF	TGCGCCAGCAGCCAAGGGACAGGGGCCGAGCAGTACTTC
TRBJ1-1	TRBV24-1	TRBD1	-	CATSDTTGTGGRFDTEAFF	TGTGCCACCAGTGACACTACCGGGACAGGGGGTAGATTTGACACTGAAGCTTTCTTT
TRBJ2-3	TRBV4-1	-	-	CASSQANTDTQYF	TGCGCCAGCAGCCAAGCAAATACAGATACGCAGTATTTT
TRBJ1-2	TRBV12-3/TRBV12-4	TRBD1	many	CASSQPGQSYGYTF	TGTGCCAGCAGTCAACCGGGACAGAGCTATGGCTACACCTTC
TRBJ1-5	TRBV28	-	-	CASSLGIINQPQHF	TGTGCCAGCAGCCTCGGGATCATCAATCAGCCCCAGCATTTT
TRBJ2-1	TRBV7-8	TRBD2	many	CASSRLAGGRDEQFF	TGTGCCAGCAGCCGGCTAGCGGGAGGGAGGGATGAGCAGTTCTTC
TRBJ1-1	TRBV27	TRBD1	many	CASSRTGQHTEAFF	TGTGCCAGCAGTCGGACAGGGCAGCACACTGAAGCTTTCTTT
TRBJ2-7	TRBV29-1	-	few	CSVEGVGRSSYEQYF	TGCAGCGTTGAAGGGGTAGGCAGGTCCTCCTACGAGCAGTACTTC
TRBJ1-1	TRBV7-9	-	-	CASRGGATEAFF	TGTGCCAGCAGGGGGGGGGCCACTGAAGCTTTCTTT
TRBJ2-1	TRBV7-9	TRBD2	few	CASRSGGRESYNEQFF	TGTGCCAGCAGATCTGGAGGGAGGGAGTCCTACAATGAGCAGTTCTTC
TRBJ1-3	TRBV10-3	TRBD1	many	CAISDDRGNGPLVGNTIYF	TGTGCCATCAGTGATGACAGGGGGAACGGACCTTTGGTTGGAAACACCATATATTTT